This T cell receptor beta chain was observed in a study of cytomegalovirus exposure and HLA in healthy donors. Data came from immunoSEQ multiplex PCR; TCRdb stores just in-frame clones and leaves some out. This table has roughly 120,000 clones, about 83% appearing once. Overall study findings and caveats: In vitro, a few CMV-associated chains proved specific for CMV antigens. High sensitivity and specificity were reportedly achieved when the classifier diagnosed cytomegalovirus status. A subsequent analysis found that TCR clusters from the first cohort also tended to co-occur in the 120 validation repertoires, with 90% to 95% of cluster scores above 0.

A remark on this clone: The target antigen is unknown.

The CDR3 is made up of 14 amino acids. Germline V gene lookup returns CDR1 LNHNV and CDR2 YYDKDF (reference sequence). The junction had 9 bases not matched to a gene; V was cut back by 6 bases and J by 6 bases. This TCR derives from a young man in good health and CMV-seronegative. This chain joins TRBV15 and TRBJ2-7; 9 bases match TRBD1. Sequencing was carried out using PBMCs. The DNA of the CDR3 is TGTGCCACCAGGGGACAGGGACGTGGGGGCGAGCAGTACTTC. Encoded protein: CATRGQGRGGEQYF.